These 28 T cell receptor beta chains originate from one sample sequenced in a study of STAT5B mutations in CD4+ large granular lymphocyte leukemia. The table came from immunoSEQ multiplex PCR; TCRdb's copy has only in-frame clones and leaves some out. The data hold about 35,000 clones, with roughly 65% observed a single time. Source material: CD4+ T cells from blood buffy coats. The receptor set was obtained from a human donor in good health.

The chain links TRBV7-8 to TRBJ1-5; 7 bases agree with TRBD1. This CDR3 spans 16 amino acids. The ends lost 5 bases at V and 0 bases at J; junction bases unmatched: 7. From germline, CDR1 is SGHVS and CDR2 FQNEAQ. In DNA form, the CDR3 reads TGTGCCAGCAGCCCCAGAGGACAGGTTAGCAATCAGCCCCAGCATTTT. Protein sequence: CASSPRGQVSNQPQHF.

This clone was recorded a few times. This chain links TRBV6-5 with TRBJ1-5, with TRBD1 identical over 7 bases. This CDR3 comprises 16 residues. CDR1 is MNHEY, CDR2 SVGAGI, per germline. Trimming removed 0 bases from V and 4 bases from J; junction bases left unmatched: 6. The CDR3 sequence: CASSYSGSGGNQPQHF. The CDR3 DNA follows: TGTGCCAGCAGTTACTCGGGGTCAGGGGGAAATCAGCCCCAGCATTTT.

This clone was observed a few times. This rearrangement joins TRBV6-6 to TRBJ1-1; D perhaps matches TRBD1 (5 bases). In germline, CDR1 is MNHNY, CDR2 SVGAGI (reference sequence). The CDR3 is 13 residues long. V shed 11 bases and J shed 4 bases, with 17 bases lying between them. CDR3 coding DNA: TGTGCCTTGACAGCAGACCCGGGCACTGAAGCTTTCTTT. This gives the protein CALTADPGTEAFF.

This clone was recorded once. V is TRBV19 and J is TRBJ1-2; TRBD1 might be the D (5 bases). CDR3 length: 14 amino acids. Germline CDR1 is LNHDA and CDR2 is SQIVND (reference sequence). V was clipped by 1 base and J by 8 bases, with 14 bases between them. CDR3 protein: CASSIGKDSGGYTF. In DNA, the CDR3 is TGTGCCAGTAGTATAGGGAAGGATTCAGGGGGCTACACCTTC.

There are a few counts of this clone. This CDR3 reads CASSLTDQPQHF. The CDR3 coding sequence is TGTGCCAGCAGCTTAACGGATCAGCCCCAGCATTTT. The rearrangement joins TRBV7-2 to TRBJ1-5; D gene uncertain. V lost 2 bases to trimming and J lost 5 bases, with 4 bases between them. CDR1 SGHTA and CDR2 FQGNSA come from the germline V gene. The CDR3 consists of 12 residues.

The J gene is TRBJ2-7, the V gene TRBV13, with D perhaps being TRBD1 or TRBD2 (5 bases each). V was cut by 4 bases and J by 0 bases, with 10 bases left in between. The length of the CDR3 is 14 residues. CDR1 is PRHDT, CDR2 FYEKMQ, per germline (reference sequence). The CDR3 sequence: CASSSRDPSYEQYF. For the CDR3, the DNA is TGTGCCAGCAGCTCACGGGACCCCTCCTACGAGCAGTACTTC.

This clone was seen a handful of times. This chain connects TRBV29-1 to TRBJ2-1; 10 bases line up with TRBD2. V lost 6 bases to trimming and J lost 0 bases; unmatched junction nucleotides: 8. Germline assignment: CDR1 SQVTM and CDR2 ANQGSEA. This CDR3 has 16 amino acids. The CDR3 bases are TGCAGCGTGGCGCCTCTAGCGGGGGTCTCCTACAATGAGCAGTTCTTC. Protein product: CSVAPLAGVSYNEQFF.

This chain joins TRBV6-1 and TRBJ2-7; weak D call: TRBD2 (6 bases). In germline, CDR1 is MNHNS, CDR2 SASEGT. Trimming took off 2 bases at V and 4 bases at J, with 18 bases between the two ends. This CDR3 is built from 16 residues. CDR3 coding DNA: TGTGCCAGCAGTGAAAGGCCCCGCGGGGTTCGATACGAGCAGTACTTC. Its protein is CASSERPRGVRYEQYF.

This chain joins TRBV5-1 and TRBJ2-7, with TRBD1 matching over 7 bases. This CDR3 comprises 14 residues. CDR1 SGHRS and CDR2 YFSETQ come from the germline V gene. Trimming at V came to 0 bases and at J to 5 bases, leaving 5 bases not matched to a gene. CDR3 protein: CASSLGQGAHEQYF. The CDR3 DNA reads as TGCGCCAGCAGCTTGGGACAGGGCGCACACGAGCAGTACTTC.

The chain links TRBV15 to TRBJ1-5; TRBD1 is a possible D gene (6 bases). Trimming shortened V by 0 bases and J by 2 bases, and 11 bases separated the two germline ends. This CDR3 is built from 16 residues. In germline, CDR1 is LNHNV, CDR2 YYDKDF (reference sequence). CDR3 nucleotide sequence: TGTGCCACCAGCAGAGACGGCAGGGGTGGCAATCAGCCCCAGCATTTT. Translating gives CATSRDGRGGNQPQHF.

This clone was recorded a few times. This chain links TRBV6-1 with TRBJ1-2, with 7 bases that match TRBD1. The CDR3 is 12 amino acids. With 8 bases clipped from V and 7 bases from J, the junction kept 7 bases outside the gene matches. The germline V gene encodes CDR1 MNHNS and CDR2 SASEGT. CDR3 amino acids: CASRSGGIGYTF. In DNA, the CDR3 is TGTGCCAGCCGCTCAGGGGGGATTGGCTACACCTTC.

This clone was found a few times. This sequence joins TRBV18 and TRBJ1-1; D gene ambiguous. The CDR3 totals 14 residues. CDR1 and CDR2 (germline): KGHSH, LQKENI. The ends were cut back, 0 bases at V and 7 bases at J, with 12 bases in the middle. The CDR3 here is CASSPPGSAFEAFF. In nucleotides, the CDR3 is TGTGCCAGCTCACCACCGGGGTCAGCATTTGAAGCTTTCTTT.

The chain combines TRBV7-2 with TRBJ2-5; weak D call: TRBD1 (5 bases). The length of the CDR3 is 14 residues. Trimming took 5 bases from V and 2 from J, leaving 12 bases between them. Germline lookup yields CDR1 SGHTA and CDR2 FQGNSA. CDR3 nucleotide sequence: TGTGCCAGCAGCCCAAGGGGCCCGCAAGAGACCCAGTACTTC. It specifies CASSPRGPQETQYF.

V and J are TRBV4-1 and TRBJ2-5, with a weak D call TRBD1 (5 bases). The CDR3 length is 13 residues. Germline CDR1 MGHRA, CDR2 YSYEKL. Trimming shortened V by 0 bases and J by 5 bases, and 7 bases separated the two germline ends. The CDR3 region is CASSQDYRETQYF. Written as DNA, the CDR3 is TGCGCCAGCAGCCAAGACTACAGGGAGACCCAGTACTTC.

The chain uses TRBV19 and TRBJ1-5; 7 nucleotides line up with TRBD1. CDR3 length equals 13 residues. From germline, CDR1 is LNHDA and CDR2 SQIVND (reference sequence). With V trimmed by 5 bases and J by 7 bases, 5 bases remained unmatched. The CDR3 loop is CASSQGVRQPQHF. The CDR3 nucleotides are TGTGCCAGTAGTCAGGGGGTGCGGCAGCCCCAGCATTTT. Full variable domain (outside the CDR3, taken from reference TRBV19 and TRBJ1-5): DGGITQSPKYLFRKEGQNVTLSCEQNLNHDAMYWYRQDPGQGLRLIYYSQIVNDFQKGDIAEGYSVSREKKESFPLTVTSAQKNPTAFYLCASSQGVRQPQHFGDGTRLSIL.

The chain employs TRBV10-3 and TRBJ1-5; D is uncertain. V lost 2 bases and J 9 bases, leaving 8 bases between the germline ends. CDR3 length: 12 residues. Germline V lookup: CDR1 ENHRY, CDR2 SYGVKD. The CDR3 region is CAISEGLRPQHF. In DNA, the CDR3 is TGTGCCATCAGTGAGGGTTTAAGGCCCCAGCATTTT.

V and J are TRBV5-4 and TRBJ2-7; weak D call: TRBD1 (6 bases). The germline CDR1 and CDR2 sequences are SGHNT and YYREEE (reference sequence). Trimming took 4 bases from V and 1 from J, leaving 15 bases between them. This CDR3 has 15 amino acids. The CDR3 DNA sequence: TGTGCCAGCAGCACCCAGGGGCCACAGTCCTACGAGCAGTACTTC. This codes for CASSTQGPQSYEQYF.

V is TRBV29-1 and J is TRBJ2-7; tentatively, D is TRBD1 (6 bases). V dropped 4 bases and J dropped 3 bases, with 10 bases sitting between them. Germline loops: CDR1 SQVTM, CDR2 ANQGSEA. This CDR3 has 12 amino acids. The CDR3 DNA sequence: TGCAGCGTTGGGGGACAAGTCTACGAGCAGTACTTC. Translated: CSVGGQVYEQYF.

This chain links TRBV7-2 with TRBJ2-7; 7 bases align to TRBD1. This CDR3 is 15 amino acids long. The V and J ends lost 0 bases and 3 bases, in that order; junction bases with no gene match: 5. Germline lookup yields CDR1 SGHTA and CDR2 FQGNSA. The CDR3 sequence: CASSLAVTGYYEQYF. The CDR3 DNA reads as TGTGCCAGCAGCTTAGCCGTGACAGGGTACTACGAGCAGTACTTC.

The genes are TRBV19 and TRBJ2-3; possibly TRBD1 for D (6 bases). In germline, CDR1 is LNHDA, CDR2 SQIVND (reference sequence). This CDR3 has 15 amino acids. V was clipped by 6 bases and J by 1 base, with 14 bases between them. The CDR3 coding sequence is TGTGCCAGTAGGCTTTTACAGGGTCGCACAGATACGCAGTATTTT. Residues: CASRLLQGRTDTQYF.

This clone showed up just a few times. The rearrangement links TRBV19 to TRBJ1-5, with TRBD1 matching over 11 bases. V was clipped by 4 bases and J by 6 bases; unmatched bases: 8. This CDR3 has 16 residues. CDR1 is LNHDA and CDR2 is SQIVND in the germline V gene (reference sequence). CDR3 sequence: CASSTGDRGFGQPQHF. The CDR3 DNA reads as TGTGCCAGTAGTACCGGGGACAGGGGGTTCGGTCAGCCCCAGCATTTT. Filled out from reference TRBV19 and TRBJ1-5, the complete variable domain reads DGGITQSPKYLFRKEGQNVTLSCEQNLNHDAMYWYRQDPGQGLRLIYYSQIVNDFQKGDIAEGYSVSREKKESFPLTVTSAQKNPTAFYLCASSTGDRGFGQPQHFGDGTRLSIL.

The chain uses TRBV19 and TRBJ1-1; 9 bases agree with TRBD1. This CDR3 has 13 residues. V dropped 10 bases and J dropped 7; count of bases not matched to a gene: 10. The germline V gene encodes CDR1 LNHDA and CDR2 SQIVND (reference sequence). CDR3 coding DNA: TGTGCCACCGCCGGGGACAGGGCTGGTGAAGCTTTCTTT. It encodes CATAGDRAGEAFF.

The chain has TRBV18 and TRBJ1-2; weak D call: TRBD1 (5 bases). The CDR3 loop spans 12 amino acids. Trimming stripped 1 base from V and 8 bases from J, with 8 bases between. The germline CDR1 and CDR2 sequences are KGHSH and LQKENI. The CDR3 DNA reads as TGTGCCAGCTCACCACAGGGGCGAGGCTACACCTTC. As protein: CASSPQGRGYTF.

The genes are TRBV2 and TRBJ2-5; TRBD1 agrees at 9 bases. There are 14 residues in the CDR3. Per germline, CDR1 SNHLY and CDR2 FYNNEI. J gave up 5 bases and V 7 bases, and 8 bases lay outside the gene matches. As DNA, the CDR3 is TGTGCCAGCATGATACAGGGGGCGGGGGAGACCCAGTACTTC. Translating gives CASMIQGAGETQYF.

This rearrangement joins TRBV18 to TRBJ1-1; 10 bases align to TRBD1. The CDR3 has 17 residues. The V gene's germline CDR1 is KGHSH and CDR2 LQKENI. Losses at the gene ends were 5 bases for V and 0 bases for J; bases not matched to a gene: 9. The CDR3 DNA reads TGTGCCAGCTCAGTCCGGGGACAGGGGCCAATGAACACTGAAGCTTTCTTT. Protein sequence: CASSVRGQGPMNTEAFF. Supplemented by reference TRBV18 and TRBJ1-1, the full variable domain reads NAGVMQNPRHLVRRRGQEARLRCSPMKGHSHVYWYRQLPEEGLKFMVYLQKENIIDESGMPKERFSAEFPKEGPSILRIQQVVRGDSAAYFCASSVRGQGPMNTEAFFGQGTRLTVV.

This clone has a handful of counts. The chain is built from TRBV11-2 and TRBJ1-6; 7 bases are a match to TRBD1. The CDR3 extends over 12 amino acids. Germline loops: CDR1 SGHAT, CDR2 FQNNGV. V lost 5 bases and J lost 16; bases outside the gene matches: 8. CDR3 DNA sequence: TGTGCCAGCAGCATCGGGACAGCCGATCTCCACTTT. Translation gives CASSIGTADLHF. The complete variable domain, with remaining parts taken from reference TRBV11-2 and TRBJ1-6, reads EAGVAQSPRYKIIEKRQSVAFWCNPISGHATLYWYQQILGQGPKLLIQFQNNGVVDDSQLPKDRFSAERLKGVDSTLKIQPAKLEDSAVYLCASSIGTADLHFGNGTRLTVT.

This clone has more than one count but fewer than ten. This chain links TRBV27 with TRBJ1-5, with a weak D call TRBD1 (5 bases). Germline V gives CDR1 MNHEY, CDR2 SMNVEV (reference sequence). V shed 3 bases and J shed 11 bases, with 23 bases lying between them. The CDR3 sequence is 16 residues long. Written as DNA, the CDR3 is TGTGCCAGCAGTTTCGCCCTGGGGGGGACGTTGGCGGCCCAGCATTTT. It yields the protein CASSFALGGTLAAQHF.

The chain combines TRBV19 with TRBJ1-1, with D possibly matching TRBD1 (5 bases). Germline CDR1 reads LNHDA; CDR2 reads SQIVND (reference sequence). The CDR3 contains 14 residues. Trimming left V 3 bases short and J 4 bases short, with 12 bases between. In DNA form, the CDR3 reads TGTGCCAGTAGTATGCAGACAGCCAGCACTGAAGCTTTCTTT. It specifies CASSMQTASTEAFF.